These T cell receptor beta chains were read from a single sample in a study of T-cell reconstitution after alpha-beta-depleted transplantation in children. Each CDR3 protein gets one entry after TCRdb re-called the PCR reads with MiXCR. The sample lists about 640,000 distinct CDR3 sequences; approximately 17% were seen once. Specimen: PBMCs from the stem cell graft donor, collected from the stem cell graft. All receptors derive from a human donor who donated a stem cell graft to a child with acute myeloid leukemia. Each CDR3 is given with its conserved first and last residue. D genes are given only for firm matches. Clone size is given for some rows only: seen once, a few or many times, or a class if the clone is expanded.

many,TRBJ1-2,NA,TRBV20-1,CSAGGDAIYGYTF,TGCAGTGCGGGGGGGGACGCAATCTATGGCTACACCTTC
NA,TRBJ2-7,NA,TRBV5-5,CASSLRLLGDTADEQYF,TGTGCCAGCAGCCTCCGCTTGTTGGGGGACACGGCAGACGAGCAGTACTTC
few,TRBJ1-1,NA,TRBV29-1,CSAQRGVSEAFF,TGCAGCGCACAGAGAGGGGTCTCTGAAGCTTTCTTT
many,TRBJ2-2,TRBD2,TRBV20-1,CSARGTSVDGELFF,TGCAGTGCTAGGGGGACTAGCGTCGACGGGGAGCTGTTTTTT
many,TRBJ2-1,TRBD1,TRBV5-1,CASRRHPGGQGNEQFF,TGCGCCAGCAGACGTCACCCAGGGGGCCAAGGCAATGAGCAGTTCTTC
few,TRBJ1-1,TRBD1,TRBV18,CASSPEQGTNTEAFF,TGTGCCAGCTCACCGGAACAGGGGACGAACACTGAAGCTTTCTTT
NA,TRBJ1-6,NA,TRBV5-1,CASSLGGHNNSPLHF,TGCGCCAGCAGCTTGGGGGGACACAATAATTCACCCCTCCACTTT
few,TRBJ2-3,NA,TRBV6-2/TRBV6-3,CASSYNGVGNTDTQYF,TGTGCCAGCAGTTACAATGGAGTGGGGAACACAGATACGCAGTATTTT
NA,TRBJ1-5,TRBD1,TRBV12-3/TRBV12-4,CASSFRQGKGQPQHF,TGTGCCAGCAGTTTTCGACAGGGGAAAGGTCAGCCCCAGCATTTT
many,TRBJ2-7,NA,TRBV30,CAWNGGSYEQYF,TGTGCCTGGAATGGTGGCAGCTACGAGCAGTACTTC
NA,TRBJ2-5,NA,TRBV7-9,CASSLVGEQETQYF,TGTGCCAGCAGCTTGGTAGGAGAACAAGAGACCCAGTACTTC
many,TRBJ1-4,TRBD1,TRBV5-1,CASSSAGTGVQNGKLFF,TGCGCCAGCAGCTCCGCCGGGACAGGGGTGCAGAACGGAAAACTGTTTTTT
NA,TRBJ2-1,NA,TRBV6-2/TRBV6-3,CASSSEGPLEEQFF,TGTGCCAGCAGTTCAGAGGGGCCCCTCGAGGAGCAGTTCTTC
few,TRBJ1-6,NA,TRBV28,CASTRDGRLNSPLHF,TGTGCCAGCACTAGGGACGGACGGCTTAATTCACCCCTCCACTTT
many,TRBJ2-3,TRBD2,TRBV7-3,CASRSGGESDTQYF,TGTGCCAGCAGAAGCGGGGGGGAATCAGATACGCAGTATTTT
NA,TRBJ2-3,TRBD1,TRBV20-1,CSAPRTGTTDTQYF,TGCAGTGCCCCGAGGACAGGGACCACAGATACGCAGTATTTT
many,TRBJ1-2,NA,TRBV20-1,CSARGAIGALANYGYTF,TGCAGTGCTAGAGGCGCGATAGGGGCCTTAGCTAACTATGGCTACACCTTC
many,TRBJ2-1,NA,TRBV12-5,CASALDSYNEQFF,TGTGCTAGTGCTTTGGACAGCTACAATGAGCAGTTCTTC
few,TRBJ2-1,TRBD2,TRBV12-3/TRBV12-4,CASSLSAGGSYNEQFF,TGTGCCAGCAGTTTGTCAGCGGGGGGGTCCTACAATGAGCAGTTCTTC
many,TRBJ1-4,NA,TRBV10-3,CAVSQVGEKLFF,TGTGCCGTTTCCCAGGTTGGGGAAAAACTGTTTTTT
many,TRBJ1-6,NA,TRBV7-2,CASSLGGVLNSPLHF,TGTGCCAGCAGCTTAGGTGGGGTCCTTAATTCACCCCTCCACTTT
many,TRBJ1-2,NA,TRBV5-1,CASSLVTAVDYTF,TGCGCCAGCAGCTTGGTTACCGCGGTCGACTACACCTTC
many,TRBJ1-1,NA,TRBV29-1,CSVEVGTEAFF,TGCAGCGTTGAAGTCGGCACTGAAGCTTTCTTT
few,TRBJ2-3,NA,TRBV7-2,CASSPRGRGFTDTQYF,TGTGCCAGCAGCCCCCGGGGAAGGGGTTTCACAGATACGCAGTATTTT
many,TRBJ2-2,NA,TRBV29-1,CSADSTGELFF,TGCAGCGCGGACAGCACCGGGGAGCTGTTTTTT
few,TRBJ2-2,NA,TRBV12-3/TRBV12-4,CASMMGWNTGELFF,TGTGCCAGCATGATGGGGTGGAACACCGGGGAGCTGTTTTTT
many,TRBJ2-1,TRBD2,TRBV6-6,CASSTSGGPYNEQFF,TGTGCCAGCAGCACTAGCGGGGGCCCCTACAATGAGCAGTTCTTC
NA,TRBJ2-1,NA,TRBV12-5,CASGPDSPHGEQFF,TGTGCTAGTGGGCCTGACTCCCCACACGGTGAGCAGTTCTTC
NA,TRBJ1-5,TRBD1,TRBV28,CASRGQGGNQPQHF,TGTGCCAGCAGGGGACAGGGAGGTAATCAGCCCCAGCATTTT
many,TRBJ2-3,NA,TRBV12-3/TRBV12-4,CASSLASTDTQYF,TGCGCCAGCAGCTTGGCTAGCACAGATACGCAGTATTTT
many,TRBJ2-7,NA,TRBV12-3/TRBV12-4,CASRGLEEQYF,TGTGCCAGCAGGGGCTTGGAAGAGCAGTACTTC
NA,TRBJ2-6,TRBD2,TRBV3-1,CASCFPGRGGNSGANVLTF,TGTGCCAGCTGTTTCCCAGGGAGGGGTGGGAATTCTGGGGCCAACGTCCTGACTTTC
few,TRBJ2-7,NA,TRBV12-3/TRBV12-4,CASSFSNGGPISYEQYF,TGTGCCAGCAGTTTCTCGAATGGGGGCCCTATCTCCTACGAGCAGTACTTC
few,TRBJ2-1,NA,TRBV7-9,CASSLGGATNEQFF,TGTGCCAGCAGCTTAGGGGGGGCGACCAATGAGCAGTTCTTC
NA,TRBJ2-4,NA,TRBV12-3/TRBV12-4,CASSLGAVVAKNIQYF,TGTGCCAGCAGTTTAGGGGCAGTCGTAGCCAAAAACATTCAGTACTTC
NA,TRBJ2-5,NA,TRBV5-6,CASCFHGFQETQYF,TGTGCCAGCTGCTTCCATGGTTTCCAAGAGACCCAGTACTTC
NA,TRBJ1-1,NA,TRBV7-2,CASSLRRLAFF,TGTGCCAGCAGCTTACGACGTCTGGCTTTCTTT
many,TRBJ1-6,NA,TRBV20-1,CSARGTTYNSPLHF,TGCAGTGCTAGAGGGACCACCTATAATTCACCCCTCCACTTT
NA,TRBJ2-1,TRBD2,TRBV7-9,CASSLKAGGPYEQFF,TGTGCCAGCAGCTTAAAAGCGGGGGGGCCCTATGAGCAGTTCTTC
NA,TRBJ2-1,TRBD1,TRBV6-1,CASSDLKTGDNEQFF,TGTGCCAGCAGCGACCTAAAAACAGGGGACAATGAGCAGTTCTTC
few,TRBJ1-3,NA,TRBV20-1,CSAQLQHTGPLYF,TGCAGTGCCCAACTCCAACACACGGGGCCCCTTTATTTT
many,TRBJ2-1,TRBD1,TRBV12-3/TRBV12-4,CASRPTGTGGNEQFF,TGTGCCAGCAGACCTACCGGGACAGGGGGCAATGAGCAGTTCTTC
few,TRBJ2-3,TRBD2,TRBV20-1,CSAPEAGDPTDTQYF,TGCAGTGCTCCAGAAGCGGGGGACCCCACAGATACGCAGTATTTT
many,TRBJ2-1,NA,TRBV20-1,CSAIERVAAEQFF,TGCAGTGCTATCGAGAGGGTAGCTGCTGAGCAGTTCTTC
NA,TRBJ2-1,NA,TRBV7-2,CASRRDRRIYNEQFF,TGTGCCAGCAGACGTGACAGAAGAATCTACAATGAGCAGTTCTTC
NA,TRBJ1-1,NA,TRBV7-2,CAIRRELNTEAFF,TGTGCCATTCGAAGGGAATTAAACACTGAAGCTTTCTTT
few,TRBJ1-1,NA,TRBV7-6,CASSPIFRAERMNTEAFF,TGTGCCAGCAGCCCCATCTTTCGGGCAGAGCGCATGAACACTGAAGCTTTCTTT
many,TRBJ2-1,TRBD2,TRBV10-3,CAIATGTSGYNEQFF,TGTGCCATCGCAACCGGGACTAGCGGTTACAATGAGCAGTTCTTC
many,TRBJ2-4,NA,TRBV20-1,CSASSGRAKNIQYF,TGCAGTGCTAGTTCGGGGCGGGCCAAAAACATTCAGTACTTC
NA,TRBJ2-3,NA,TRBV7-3,CASSLNGRTDTQYF,TGTGCCAGCAGCTTAAATGGCAGGACAGATACGCAGTATTTT
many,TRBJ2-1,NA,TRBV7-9,CASRRTGVNTNEQFF,TGTGCCAGCAGACGTACGGGGGTCAATACGAATGAGCAGTTCTTC
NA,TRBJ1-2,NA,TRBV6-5,CASSYSSGTVGYTF,TGTGCCAGCAGTTACTCGTCGGGGACGGTTGGCTACACCTTC
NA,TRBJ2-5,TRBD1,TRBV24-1,CATSDHRGDSQETQYF,TGTGCCACCAGTGATCACCGAGGGGACAGCCAAGAGACCCAGTACTTC
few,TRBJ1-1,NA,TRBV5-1,CASSLGLQNTEAFF,TGCGCCAGCAGCTTAGGACTCCAGAACACTGAAGCTTTCTTT
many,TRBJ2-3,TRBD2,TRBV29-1,CSVGSGEDTQYF,TGCAGCGTTGGGAGCGGGGAGGATACGCAGTATTTT
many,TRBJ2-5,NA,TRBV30,CAWRQTETQYF,TGTGCCTGGAGGCAGACGGAGACCCAGTACTTC
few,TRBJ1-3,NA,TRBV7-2,CASSNPGSGNTIYF,TGTGCCAGCAGCAATCCCGGCTCTGGAAACACCATATATTTT
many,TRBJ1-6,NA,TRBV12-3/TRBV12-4,CASSPLDNSPLHF,TGTGCCAGCAGTCCACTAGATAATTCACCCCTCCACTTT
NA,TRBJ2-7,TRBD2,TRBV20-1,CSARDPLSGGGYEQYF,TGCAGTGCTAGAGACCCTCTTAGCGGGGGCGGCTACGAGCAGTACTTC